This T cell receptor (beta chain) stems from a study of Ad26.COV2.S vaccination and SARS-CoV-2 variants. J gave up 3 bases and V 6 bases, and 8 bases lay outside the gene matches. Germline-derived CDR1 and CDR2 are SEHNR and FQNEAQ (reference sequence). CDR3 length: 16 amino acids. The method was immunoSEQ multiplex PCR; TCRdb's version includes in-frame clones alone and lacks a portion of them. The sample records a few hundred thousand clones, approximately 90% being singletons. Treatment defined: roughly 18 received Ad26.COV2.S at low or high dose, single or two shots; 5 received placebo; per-sample allocation not given. Each sample was drawn 63 days after the first injection (of vaccine or placebo).

This clonotype originated in a person between 18 and 59 years old who received the Ad26.COV2.S COVID-19 vaccine or a placebo. Sequenced material: peripheral blood, taken in a trial of Ad26.COV2.S vaccine versus placebo. The rearrangement joins TRBV7-9 to TRBJ2-7; 13 positions agree with TRBD2. The CDR3 coding sequence is TGTGCCAGCAGACCCGGACTAGCGGGAGAGCTCTACGAGCAGTACTTC. As protein: CASRPGLAGELYEQYF.